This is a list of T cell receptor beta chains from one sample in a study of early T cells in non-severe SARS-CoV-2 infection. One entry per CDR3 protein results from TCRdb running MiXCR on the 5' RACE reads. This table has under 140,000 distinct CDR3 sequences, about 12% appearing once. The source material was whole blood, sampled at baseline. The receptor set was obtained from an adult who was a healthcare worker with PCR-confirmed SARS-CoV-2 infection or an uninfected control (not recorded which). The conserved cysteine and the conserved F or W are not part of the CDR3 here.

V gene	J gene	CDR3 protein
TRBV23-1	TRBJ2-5	ASSQWELQGINQETQY
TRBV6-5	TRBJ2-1	ASRRYDRGWNEQF
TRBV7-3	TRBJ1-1	ASSLSSLGGQGRFTEAF
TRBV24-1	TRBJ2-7	ATSDVPGDEQY
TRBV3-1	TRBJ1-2	ASSRGEARSANYGYT
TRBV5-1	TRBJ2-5	ASMAELAQETQY
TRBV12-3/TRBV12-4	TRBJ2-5	ASSSLGAAETQY
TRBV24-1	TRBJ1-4	ATSPPETNEKLF
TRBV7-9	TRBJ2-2	ASSPDRLLTGELF
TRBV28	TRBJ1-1	ASRLPGGVGEAF
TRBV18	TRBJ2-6	ASSRGTGGTGANVLT
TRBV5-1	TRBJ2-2	ASSLVPGANTGELF
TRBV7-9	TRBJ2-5	ASSLQGLAGEYQETQY
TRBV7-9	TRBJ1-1	ASIPYQQGSTEAF
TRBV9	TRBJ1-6	ASSLGGESPLH
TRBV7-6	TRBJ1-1	ASSLGMMNTEAF
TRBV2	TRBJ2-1	ASSLSGSYNEQF
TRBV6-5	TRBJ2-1	ASSILGLAGGPYNEQF
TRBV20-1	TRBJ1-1	SASLGHQDTEAF
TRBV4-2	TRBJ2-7	ASSESGSYEQY
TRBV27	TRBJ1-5	ASKRGAGGSSAQH
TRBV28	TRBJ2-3	ASTTLGETQY
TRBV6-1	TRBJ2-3	ASSEPEANTDTQY
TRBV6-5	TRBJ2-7	ASSPGLVLHEQY
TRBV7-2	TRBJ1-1	ASSRQGSPRMNTEAF
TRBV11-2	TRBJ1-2	ASSLGTGDYGYT
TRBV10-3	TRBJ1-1	AISEGVTEAF
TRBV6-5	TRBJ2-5	ASSLGQGRKTQY
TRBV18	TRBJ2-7	ASSLSDYEQY
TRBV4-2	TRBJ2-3	ASSQDSGRDTQY
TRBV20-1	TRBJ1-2	SALTLTYGYT
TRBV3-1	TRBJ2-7	ASSQKRPDRGSYEQY
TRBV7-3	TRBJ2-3	ASSTSGGIWDTQY
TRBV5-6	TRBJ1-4	ASSPGQGNEKLF
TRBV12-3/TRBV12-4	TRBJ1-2	ASSPGIAGGYT
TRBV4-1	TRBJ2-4	ASSPDLGGAQY
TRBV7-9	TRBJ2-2	ARRTGADTGELF
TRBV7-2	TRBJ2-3	ASSSGGAGRDTQY
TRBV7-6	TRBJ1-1	ASSLVRDAEAF
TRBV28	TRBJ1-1	ASSIPGGENTEAF
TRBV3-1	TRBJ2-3	ASSQRSGGDTQY